Listed below are T cell receptor beta chains from one sample, sequenced in a study of response to subunit inactivated influenza vaccine. TCRdb recomputed calls from the RT-PCR reads with MiXCR, one row per CDR3 protein. The sample yields about 500,000 distinct CDR3 sequences, around 7.7% seen once. Source: PBMCs from blood, taken approximately 25 months after vaccination. The source is a man aged 45-69 years who received an inactivated influenza vaccine. CDR3s include the opening cysteine and the closing phenylalanine or tryptophan. Each record gives: V gene, D gene, J gene, clone size, CDR3 protein, CDR3 DNA. D genes are given only for firm matches. Rows may omit the clone size; those that give it use once, few, many or a size class.

V gene: TRBV2; D gene: -; J gene: TRBJ2-5; clone size: many; CDR3 protein: CASRGGTVQETQYF; CDR3 DNA: TGTGCCAGCAGGGGCGGGACAGTCCAAGAGACCCAGTACTTC
V gene: TRBV23-1; D gene: -; J gene: TRBJ2-2; clone size: few; CDR3 protein: CASSLSLVGTGELFF; CDR3 DNA: TGCGCCAGCAGTCTATCATTGGTGGGGACCGGGGAGCTGTTTTTT
V gene: TRBV7-9; D gene: TRBD2; J gene: TRBJ2-4; clone size: -; CDR3 protein: CASSLGTSGRAGNIQYF; CDR3 DNA: TGTGCCAGCAGCTTAGGGACTAGCGGGAGGGCCGGAAACATTCAGTACTTC
V gene: TRBV28; D gene: TRBD1; J gene: TRBJ2-7; clone size: many; CDR3 protein: CASDRQGRSYEQYF; CDR3 DNA: TGTGCCAGCGATAGACAGGGCCGTTCCTACGAGCAGTACTTC
V gene: TRBV11-1; D gene: -; J gene: TRBJ1-5; clone size: -; CDR3 protein: CASSFHPRGGISNQPQHF; CDR3 DNA: TGTGCCAGCAGCTTCCACCCGCGGGGAGGGATTAGCAATCAGCCCCAGCATTTT
V gene: TRBV6-1; D gene: -; J gene: TRBJ2-5; clone size: -; CDR3 protein: CASSPAGGEETQYF; CDR3 DNA: TGTGCCAGCAGCCCCGCTGGAGGGGAAGAGACCCAGTACTTC
V gene: TRBV7-9; D gene: -; J gene: TRBJ1-1; clone size: -; CDR3 protein: CASSREPNTEAFF; CDR3 DNA: TGTGCCAGCAGTCGAGAACCGAACACTGAAGCTTTCTTT
V gene: TRBV7-2; D gene: -; J gene: TRBJ1-1; clone size: -; CDR3 protein: CASSLKIRNTEAFF; CDR3 DNA: TGTGCCAGCAGCTTAAAGATCAGGAACACTGAAGCTTTCTTT
V gene: TRBV4-3; D gene: TRBD1; J gene: TRBJ2-1; clone size: few; CDR3 protein: CASSQVRDRGGNEQFF; CDR3 DNA: TGCGCCAGCAGCCAAGTCCGGGACAGGGGTGGGAATGAGCAGTTCTTC
V gene: TRBV7-8; D gene: -; J gene: TRBJ1-2; clone size: few; CDR3 protein: CASSLDASSFYGYTF; CDR3 DNA: TGTGCCAGCAGCTTAGATGCGAGTTCCTTCTATGGCTACACCTTC
V gene: TRBV5-1; D gene: TRBD1; J gene: TRBJ2-7; clone size: few; CDR3 protein: CASSPQGFLSEQYF; CDR3 DNA: TGCGCCAGCAGCCCACAGGGGTTTTTGAGCGAGCAGTACTTC
V gene: TRBV20-1; D gene: -; J gene: TRBJ1-5; clone size: -; CDR3 protein: CSARDPSQPQHF; CDR3 DNA: TGCAGTGCTAGAGATCCCAGTCAGCCCCAGCATTTT
V gene: TRBV5-5; D gene: TRBD1; J gene: TRBJ1-4; clone size: -; CDR3 protein: CASSLRGQGTATNEKLFF; CDR3 DNA: TGTGCCAGCAGCTTAAGGGGACAGGGGACGGCAACTAATGAAAAACTGTTTTTT
V gene: TRBV29-1; D gene: TRBD2; J gene: TRBJ2-5; clone size: -; CDR3 protein: CSVGSAGGYQETQYF; CDR3 DNA: TGCAGCGTTGGGTCTGCGGGGGGTTACCAAGAGACCCAGTACTTC
V gene: TRBV20-1; D gene: TRBD2; J gene: TRBJ2-1; clone size: few; CDR3 protein: CSARDPQRGSYNEQFF; CDR3 DNA: TGCAGTGCTAGAGATCCCCAGCGGGGCTCCTACAATGAGCAGTTCTTC
V gene: TRBV4-2; D gene: TRBD2; J gene: TRBJ2-1; clone size: -; CDR3 protein: CASSPVPGGRRNEQFF; CDR3 DNA: TGTGCCAGCAGCCCTGTTCCGGGAGGGCGGCGCAATGAGCAGTTCTTC
V gene: TRBV7-2; D gene: -; J gene: TRBJ1-2; clone size: -; CDR3 protein: CASSLAGGAGYTF; CDR3 DNA: TGTGCCAGCAGCTTAGCGGGAGGTGCGGGCTACACCTTC
V gene: TRBV7-8; D gene: -; J gene: TRBJ2-3; clone size: few; CDR3 protein: CASSLARGRVDTQYF; CDR3 DNA: TGTGCCAGCAGCTTAGCCCGGGGCCGTGTGGATACGCAGTATTTT
V gene: TRBV7-9; D gene: TRBD1; J gene: TRBJ2-1; clone size: few; CDR3 protein: CASSLIRGPYNEQFF; CDR3 DNA: TGTGCCAGCAGCCTAATCAGGGGGCCCTACAATGAGCAGTTCTTC
V gene: TRBV12-3/TRBV12-4; D gene: -; J gene: TRBJ2-1; clone size: -; CDR3 protein: CASSLAGGPRSNEQFF; CDR3 DNA: TGTGCCAGCAGTTTAGCGGGTGGCCCCAGATCGAATGAGCAGTTCTTC
V gene: TRBV20-1; D gene: TRBD2; J gene: TRBJ2-1; clone size: once; CDR3 protein: CSARAPAGGRYNEQFF; CDR3 DNA: TGCAGTGCTAGAGCCCCTGCGGGAGGCCGCTACAATGAGCAGTTCTTC
V gene: TRBV12-3/TRBV12-4; D gene: -; J gene: TRBJ2-1; clone size: many; CDR3 protein: CASSPSRSYNEQFF; CDR3 DNA: TGTGCCAGCAGCCCCTCACGCTCCTACAATGAGCAGTTCTTC
V gene: TRBV11-2; D gene: TRBD2; J gene: TRBJ2-2; clone size: -; CDR3 protein: CASAGGTHTGELFF; CDR3 DNA: TGTGCCAGCGCGGGGGGGACTCACACCGGGGAGCTGTTTTTT
V gene: TRBV28; D gene: TRBD2; J gene: TRBJ2-7; clone size: many; CDR3 protein: CASSRPGTSYEQYF; CDR3 DNA: TGTGCCAGCAGCCGCCCCGGGACTAGCTACGAGCAGTACTTC